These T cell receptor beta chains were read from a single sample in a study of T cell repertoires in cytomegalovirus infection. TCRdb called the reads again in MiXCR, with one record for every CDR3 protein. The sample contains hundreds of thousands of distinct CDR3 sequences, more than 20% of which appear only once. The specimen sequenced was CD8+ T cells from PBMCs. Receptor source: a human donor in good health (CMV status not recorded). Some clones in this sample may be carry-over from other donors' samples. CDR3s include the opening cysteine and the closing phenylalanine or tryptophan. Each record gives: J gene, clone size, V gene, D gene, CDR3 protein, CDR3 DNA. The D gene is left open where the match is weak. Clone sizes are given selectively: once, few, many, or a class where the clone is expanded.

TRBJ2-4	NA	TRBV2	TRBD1	CASSQGAENIQYF	TGTGCCAGCAGCCAGGGGGCGGAAAACATTCAGTACTTC
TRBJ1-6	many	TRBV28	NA	CASVSGRSENSPLHF	TGTGCCAGCGTATCCGGACGCTCCGAAAATTCACCCCTCCACTTT
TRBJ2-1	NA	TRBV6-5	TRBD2	CASSYPSGGNEQFF	TGTGCCAGCAGTTACCCTAGCGGGGGTAATGAGCAGTTCTTC
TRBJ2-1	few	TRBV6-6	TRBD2	CASSYQTSGVSYNEQFF	TGTGCCAGCAGTTACCAGACTAGCGGGGTCTCCTACAATGAGCAGTTCTTC
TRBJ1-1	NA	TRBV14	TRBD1	CASSLLGETGWYTEAFF	TGTGCCAGCAGCCTCCTAGGAGAGACAGGGTGGTACACTGAAGCTTTCTTT
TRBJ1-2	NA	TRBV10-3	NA	CAISDPGPSDGYTF	TGTGCCATCAGTGACCCCGGGCCGAGCGATGGCTACACCTTC
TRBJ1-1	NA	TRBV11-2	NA	CASSLFETTEAFF	TGTGCCAGCAGCTTGTTTGAGACCACTGAAGCTTTCTTT
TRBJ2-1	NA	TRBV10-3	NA	CAISPPPSVGMDEQFF	TGTGCCATCAGCCCCCCTCCTAGTGTGGGGATGGATGAGCAGTTCTTC
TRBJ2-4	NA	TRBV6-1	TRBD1	CASTLPGTGNIQYF	TGTGCCAGCACCCTGCCCGGGACAGGGAACATTCAGTACTTC
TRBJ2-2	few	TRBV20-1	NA	CSAREGTGELFF	TGCAGTGCTAGAGAGGGAACCGGGGAGCTGTTTTTT
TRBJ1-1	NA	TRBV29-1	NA	CSVHNTEAFF	TGCAGCGTTCACAACACTGAAGCTTTCTTT
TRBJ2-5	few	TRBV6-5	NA	CASSYRTLVGNQETQYF	TGTGCCAGCAGTTACAGGACCCTGGTAGGGAACCAAGAGACCCAGTACTTC
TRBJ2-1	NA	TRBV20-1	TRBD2	CSAITGTSVYNEQFF	TGCAGTGCTATCACCGGGACTAGCGTTTACAATGAGCAGTTCTTC
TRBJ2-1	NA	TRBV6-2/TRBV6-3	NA	CASRLVGEQFF	TGTGCCAGCAGACTTGTAGGTGAGCAGTTCTTC
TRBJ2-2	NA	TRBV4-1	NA	CASSQVVGEELFF	TGCGCCAGCAGCCAAGTTGTTGGGGAAGAGCTGTTTTTT
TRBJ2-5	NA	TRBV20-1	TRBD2	CSAPTSGPRETQYF	TGCAGTGCTCCGACTAGCGGGCCTCGAGAGACCCAGTACTTC
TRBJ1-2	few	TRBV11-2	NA	CASSHSPGSPYGYTF	TGTGCCAGCAGCCACTCCCCAGGGTCGCCCTATGGCTACACCTTC
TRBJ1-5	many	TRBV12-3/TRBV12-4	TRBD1	CASSSDREDQPQHF	TGTGCCAGCAGCTCAGACAGGGAGGATCAGCCCCAGCATTTT
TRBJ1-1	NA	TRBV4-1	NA	CASSPDPQGRWEAFF	TGCGCCAGCAGCCCCGACCCCCAGGGGAGGTGGGAAGCTTTCTTT
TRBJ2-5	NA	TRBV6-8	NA	CASSYSAVQETQYF	TGTGCCAGCAGTTACTCGGCAGTTCAAGAGACCCAGTACTTC
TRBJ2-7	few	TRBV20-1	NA	CSARDQESVRLHEQYF	TGCAGTGCTAGAGATCAAGAAAGTGTCAGGCTGCACGAGCAGTACTTC
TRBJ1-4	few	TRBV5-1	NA	CASSLLGPATNEKLFF	TGCGCCAGCAGCTTGCTGGGGCCTGCAACTAATGAAAAACTGTTTTTT
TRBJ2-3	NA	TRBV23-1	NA	CASSLRAGPSTDTQYF	TGCGCCAGCAGTCTAAGGGCAGGGCCGAGCACAGATACGCAGTATTTT
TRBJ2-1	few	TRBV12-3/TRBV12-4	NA	CASSLGVTYNEQFF	TGTGCCAGCAGTTTAGGGGTCACCTACAATGAGCAGTTCTTC
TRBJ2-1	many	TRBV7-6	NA	CASSLGGTSYNEQFF	TGTGCCAGCAGCTTAGGCGGGACCTCCTACAATGAGCAGTTCTTC
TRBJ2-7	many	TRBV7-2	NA	CASSIGYEQYF	TGTGCCAGCAGCATCGGATACGAGCAGTACTTC
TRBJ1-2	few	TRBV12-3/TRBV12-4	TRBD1	CASKPGTGLYGYTF	TGTGCCAGCAAGCCGGGGACAGGGCTTTATGGCTACACCTTC
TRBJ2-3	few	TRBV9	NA	CASREGLSGDTQYF	TGTGCCAGCAGAGAGGGTCTTAGCGGCGATACGCAGTATTTT
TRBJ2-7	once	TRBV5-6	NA	CASSLAGPRTTAYEQYF	TGTGCCAGCAGCTTAGCTGGGCCCAGGACGACAGCCTACGAGCAGTACTTC
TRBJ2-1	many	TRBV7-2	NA	CASRYRDRSYNEQFF	TGTGCCAGCCGCTACCGGGACCGTTCCTACAATGAGCAGTTCTTC
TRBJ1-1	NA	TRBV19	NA	CASSMGRNTEAFF	TGTGCCAGTAGTATGGGGCGGAACACTGAAGCTTTCTTT
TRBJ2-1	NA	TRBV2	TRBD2	CASALTSGGPNEQFF	TGTGCCAGCGCCCTGACTAGCGGGGGTCCTAATGAGCAGTTCTTC
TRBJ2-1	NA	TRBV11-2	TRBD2	CASSLVQRGGLVNEQFF	TGTGCCAGCAGCTTAGTACAGCGGGGGGGCCTGGTGAATGAGCAGTTCTTC
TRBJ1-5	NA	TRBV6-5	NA	CVSSYSLGSNQPQHF	TGTGTCAGCAGTTACTCTTTGGGTAGCAATCAGCCCCAGCATTTT
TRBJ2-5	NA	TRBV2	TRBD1	CASRDRGTETQYF	TGTGCCAGCAGGGACAGGGGGACGGAGACCCAGTACTTC
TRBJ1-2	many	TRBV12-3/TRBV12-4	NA	CASSRPFTEDEIYGYTF	TGTGCCAGCAGTCGCCCTTTCACGGAGGACGAAATCTATGGCTACACCTTC
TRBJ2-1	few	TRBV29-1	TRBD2	CSVRTSGVEQFF	TGCAGCGTGCGGACTAGCGGGGTTGAGCAGTTCTTC
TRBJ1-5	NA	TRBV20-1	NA	CSAREAPINQPQHF	TGCAGTGCTAGAGAGGCCCCTATCAATCAGCCCCAGCATTTT
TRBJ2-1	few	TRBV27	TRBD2	CASSLSGLAGSYEQFF	TGTGCCAGCAGTTTATCTGGACTAGCGGGGAGTTATGAGCAGTTCTTC
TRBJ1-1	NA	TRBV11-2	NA	CASSPPITEAFF	TGTGCCAGCAGCCCCCCGATCACTGAAGCTTTCTTT
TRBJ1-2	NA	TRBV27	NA	CATMDGALGNGYTF	TGTGCCACCATGGACGGAGCCCTCGGCAATGGCTACACCTTC
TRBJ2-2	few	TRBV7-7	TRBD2	CASSWGLSNTGELFF	TGTGCTAGCAGTTGGGGACTATCAAACACCGGGGAGCTGTTTTTT